Shown below are 28 T cell receptor beta chains from a single sample sequenced in a study of blood T cells in healthy people across ages. A second 7 to 11 cycle PCR used barcoded and J-beta primers. One entry per CDR3 protein results from TCRdb running MiXCR on the 5' RACE reads. The sample shows about 970,000 distinct CDR3 sequences, roughly 51% of them seen only once. The sample comprised blood. All receptors come from a woman aged 55-75 years in good health.

CDR3 DNA: TGCAGCGTGCGGACAGGGGGTAACTATGGCTACACCTTC. It encodes CSVRTGGNYGYTF. This chain links TRBV29-1 with TRBJ1-2; 10 bases fit TRBD1. CDR1 is SQVTM, CDR2 ANQGSEA, per germline. This CDR3 region has 13 residues. Trimming at V came to 6 bases and at J to 1 base, leaving 2 bases not matched to a gene.

This clonotype was picked up a small number of times. V is TRBV5-5 and J is TRBJ2-1; the match to TRBD2 covers 8 bases. This CDR3 spans 14 amino acids. Trimming cost V 4 bases and J 6 bases; bases outside gene matches: 6. CDR1 is SGHKS, CDR2 YYEKEE, per germline (reference sequence). The CDR3 DNA reads as TGTGCCAGCAGCGGGACTAGGGTGGGCAATGAGCAGTTCTTC. Translation gives CASSGTRVGNEQFF.

V usage is TRBV5-5 and J usage is TRBJ2-1; 9 bases match TRBD2. There are 15 residues in the CDR3. J was trimmed by 6 bases and V by 1 base; bases with no gene match: 5. Germline V lookup: CDR1 SGHKS, CDR2 YYEKEE (reference sequence). CDR3 protein: CASSLFPSGINEQFF. Here the CDR3 DNA reads TGTGCCAGCAGCTTGTTCCCTAGCGGGATCAATGAGCAGTTCTTC.

The chain couples TRBV27 to TRBJ2-3, with D perhaps matching TRBD2 (6 bases). Trimming removed 5 bases from V and 5 bases from J, with 11 bases in between. Per germline, CDR1 MNHEY and CDR2 SMNVEV (reference sequence). This CDR3 has 13 amino acids. Here the CDR3 DNA reads TGTGCCAGCAGTACCCAAGCGGGAGATACGCAGTATTTT. It specifies CASSTQAGDTQYF.

This clonotype has a handful of counts. This chain uses TRBV4-2 with TRBJ2-5, with a weak D call TRBD2 (5 bases). Deletions cut 1 base from V and 2 bases from J, with 29 bases between. The CDR3 length is 21 residues. The germline V gene has CDR1 LGHNA and CDR2 YNFKEQ. CDR3 protein: CASSQGDTTTKGWSWQETQYF. Written as DNA, the CDR3 is TGTGCCAGCAGCCAAGGAGACACCACGACTAAGGGATGGTCGTGGCAAGAGACCCAGTACTTC.

A few counts support this clonotype. V is TRBV4-3 and J is TRBJ2-7; 7 positions agree with TRBD2. The junction had 7 bases not matched to a gene; V was cut back by 0 bases and J by 2 bases. Germline V lookup: CDR1 LGHNA, CDR2 YSLEER. The CDR3 covers 16 residues. In DNA, the CDR3 is TGCGCCAGCAGCCAAGATTGGGAGGGGCTTCCCTACGAGCAGTACTTC. Amino acid sequence: CASSQDWEGLPYEQYF.

The genes are TRBV6-2 or TRBV6-3 and TRBJ1-1; 8 nucleotides align to TRBD1. The germline V gene encodes CDR1 MNHEY and CDR2 SVGEGT. This CDR3 is built from 16 residues. V dropped 5 bases and J dropped 0; count of bases not matched to a gene: 8. CDR3 residues: CASSDRGHFMNTEAFF. As DNA, the CDR3 is TGTGCCAGCAGTGACAGGGGCCATTTTATGAACACTGAAGCTTTCTTT.

This clonotype was seen a handful of times. The genes are TRBV5-1 and TRBJ2-3, with 9 positions matching TRBD1. J lost 5 bases, V lost 5 bases, and 9 bases had no gene match. Per the germline V gene, CDR1 is SGHRS and CDR2 is YFSETQ. This CDR3 spans 15 amino acids. The CDR3 DNA is TGCGCCAGCAGAGTCCGGGACAGGGTTGAAGATACGCAGTATTTT. Translation: CASRVRDRVEDTQYF.

This rearrangement joins TRBV10-3 to TRBJ2-3; the D call may be TRBD1 or TRBD2 (5 bases each). The CDR3 extends over 14 amino acids. Germline CDR1 ENHRY, CDR2 SYGVKD. Trimming took 6 bases from V and 3 from J, leaving 13 bases between them. The CDR3 sequence is CAISRDPITDTQYF. The DNA for the CDR3 is TGTGCCATCAGCCGGGACCCGATAACAGATACGCAGTATTTT.

The rearrangement uses TRBV6-1 and TRBJ1-6; D unclear. The CDR3 is 13 amino acids. Germline V gene sequence: CDR1 MNHNS, CDR2 SASEGT. V gave up 8 bases and J gave up 7 bases, with 12 bases separating them. Written as DNA, the CDR3 is TGTGCCAGCGCCACGGACGGAAATTCACCCCTCCACTTT. Protein product: CASATDGNSPLHF.

Ten or more counts support this clonotype. The chain recombines TRBV20-1 with TRBJ2-1; 10 bases are shared with TRBD2. With V trimmed by 6 bases and J by 0 bases, 11 bases remained unmatched. This CDR3 region has 17 residues. Germline CDR1 and CDR2: DFQATT and SNEGSKA (reference sequence). The CDR3 bases are TGCAGTGCAATCTACCCGACTAGCGGGCGCTCCTACAATGAGCAGTTCTTC. This translates into CSAIYPTSGRSYNEQFF.

The rearrangement links TRBV6-6 to TRBJ2-6, with D possibly TRBD1 on 6 matching bases. With 6 bases removed from V and 2 bases from J, the gap between germline ends came to 17 bases. The CDR3 runs 17 residues. Germline CDR1 and CDR2: MNHNY and SVGAGI (reference sequence). CDR3 sequence: CASRQPTGQAGANVLTF. The CDR3, as DNA: TGTGCCAGCAGACAGCCGACAGGTCAGGCTGGGGCCAACGTCCTGACTTTC.

The sample holds a few counts of this clonotype. The V call is TRBV29-1, the J call TRBJ2-5; no clear D. The germline V gene encodes CDR1 SQVTM and CDR2 ANQGSEA. The CDR3 contains 12 residues. With 2 bases removed from V and 11 bases from J, the gap between germline ends came to 15 bases. CDR3 residues: CSVESPVNEQYF. CDR3 nucleotide sequence: TGCAGCGTTGAAAGTCCGGTTAATGAGCAGTACTTC.

The chain links TRBV28 to TRBJ2-1, with 9 bases that match TRBD2. Looked up from germline, CDR1 is MDHEN and CDR2 is SYDVKM. Trimming at V came to 7 bases and at J to 3 bases, leaving 4 bases not matched to a gene. The CDR3 has 14 amino acids. The CDR3 loop reads CASTRLADYNEQFF. For the CDR3, the DNA is TGTGCCAGCACGAGACTAGCGGACTACAATGAGCAGTTCTTC. The complete variable domain, with remaining parts taken from reference TRBV28 and TRBJ2-1, reads DVKVTQSSRYLVKRTGEKVFLECVQDMDHENMFWYRQDPGLGLRLIYFSYDVKMKEKGDIPEGYSVSREKKERFSLILESASTNQTSMYLCASTRLADYNEQFFGPGTRLTVL.

This rearrangement joins TRBV4-3 to TRBJ2-6; 10 bases line up with TRBD2. After removal of 3 bases from V and 3 bases from J, the junction contained 5 bases not matched to a gene. Germline V lookup: CDR1 LGHNA, CDR2 YSLEER. This CDR3 comprises 17 residues. As DNA, the CDR3 is TGCGCCAGCAGCCAGTTCCTAGCGGGAGATGGGGCCAACGTCCTGACTTTC. It translates to CASSQFLAGDGANVLTF.

This clonotype was picked up a small number of times. This CDR3 reads CASSEDGSTDTQYF. CDR3 bases: TGTGCCAGCAGTGAGGACGGAAGCACAGATACGCAGTATTTT. V is TRBV6-1 and J is TRBJ2-3, with D uncertain. The germline V gene encodes CDR1 MNHNS and CDR2 SASEGT. The CDR3 spans 14 residues. Between the trimmed V and J ends, which lost 3 bases and 0 bases, there was a span of 7 bases.

In its sample, this clonotype was seen a few times. This chain links TRBV10-3 with TRBJ2-2; 10 bases are shared with TRBD1. The germline V gene encodes CDR1 ENHRY and CDR2 SYGVKD. Trimming removed 7 bases from V and 6 bases from J; junction bases left unmatched: 11. The CDR3 spans 16 residues. CDR3 bases: TGTGCCATCATGGACCCGACAGGGGGCCGGGCCGGGGAGCTGTTTTTT. This encodes CAIMDPTGGRAGELFF.

The chain joins TRBV15 to TRBJ2-5; no reliable D call. Germline values: CDR1 LNHNV, CDR2 YYDKDF (reference sequence). The CDR3 is 14 residues long. Deletions cut 5 bases from V and 5 bases from J, with 15 bases between. CDR3: CATSGVGGWETQYF. The CDR3 DNA reads as TGTGCCACCAGCGGGGTTGGTGGGTGGGAGACCCAGTACTTC.

The chain carries TRBV4-1 and TRBJ1-5; the D gene is possibly TRBD1 (5 bases). The germline V gene encodes CDR1 MGHRA and CDR2 YSYEKL. The CDR3 extends over 17 amino acids. Trimming removed 2 bases from V and 3 bases from J, with 17 bases in between. CDR3 in amino acids: CASSQPLGATDNQPQHF. CDR3 nucleotides: TGCGCCAGCAGCCAACCCCTCGGGGCAACAGACAATCAGCCCCAGCATTTT.

This clonotype was counted a few times. The rearrangement joins TRBV12-3 or TRBV12-4 to TRBJ2-4; TRBD2 agrees at 7 bases. The length of the CDR3 is 14 residues. J gave up 6 bases and V 6 bases, and 8 bases lay outside the gene matches. DNA of the CDR3: TGTGCCAGCAGACAAGCGGGATCGGGAAACATTCAGTACTTC. This sequence encodes CASRQAGSGNIQYF.

In this sample, this clonotype turned up a few times. The chain has TRBV4-1 and TRBJ2-7; 8 positions agree with TRBD1. Per the germline V gene, CDR1 is MGHRA and CDR2 is YSYEKL. The CDR3 totals 16 residues. With V trimmed by 2 bases and J by 4 bases, 10 bases remained unmatched. CDR3 nucleotides: TGCGCCAGCAGCCAAACTCCGGGACAGGTGTTTTACGAGCAGTACTTC. Its translation is CASSQTPGQVFYEQYF.

This clonotype was seen only a few times. This chain joins TRBV7-2 and TRBJ2-4; D not certain. V was trimmed by 5 bases and J by 0 bases, leaving 17 bases between them. There are 17 residues in the CDR3. From germline, CDR1 is SGHTA and CDR2 FQGNSA. CDR3 nucleotides: TGTGCCAGCAGCCCCCAATTGGGGAATTTAGCCAAAAACATTCAGTACTTC. Its protein product is CASSPQLGNLAKNIQYF.

This clonotype occurred a few times. The rearrangement uses TRBV29-1 and TRBJ2-7, with 10 positions matching TRBD2. Germline CDR1 and CDR2: SQVTM and ANQGSEA. The CDR3 sequence is 14 residues long. V shed 1 base and J 3 bases; nucleotides not matched to a gene: 3. The DNA of the CDR3 is TGCAGCGTTGAAGGGGGGACTAGCGACTACGAGCAGTACTTC. This sequence encodes CSVEGGTSDYEQYF.

The rearrangement uses TRBV7-8 and TRBJ1-2, with TRBD1 as a possible D gene (6 bases). CDR1 is SGHVS, CDR2 FQNEAQ, per germline. The CDR3 spans 14 residues. Trimming shortened V by 5 bases and J by 4 bases, and 14 bases separated the two germline ends. The CDR3 spells CASSPGGKIYGYTF. The CDR3 DNA reads TGTGCCAGCAGCCCCGGGGGCAAGATCTATGGCTACACCTTC. Using reference TRBV7-8 and TRBJ1-2 for the parts outside the CDR3, the full variable domain is GAGVSQSPRYKVAKRGQDVALRCDPISGHVSLFWYQQALGQGPEFLTYFQNEAQLDKSGLPSDRFFAERPEGSVSTLKIQRTQQEDSAVYLCASSPGGKIYGYTFGSGTRLTVV.

This chain joins TRBV27 and TRBJ2-1; D remains unclear. The CDR3 runs to 13 residues. The V end was cut by 5 bases, the J end by 5 bases, with 10 bases between. The germline V gene has CDR1 MNHEY and CDR2 SMNVEV (reference sequence). CDR3 sequence: CASSPPWNNEQFF. Here the CDR3 DNA reads TGTGCCAGCAGTCCTCCCTGGAACAATGAGCAGTTCTTC.

The chain joins TRBV6-6 to TRBJ1-6, with D unresolved. CDR1 and CDR2 from the germline V gene are MNHNY and SVGAGI (reference sequence). This CDR3 spans 13 amino acids. Trimming removed 0 bases from V and 7 bases from J, with 4 bases in between. In DNA form, the CDR3 reads TGTGCCAGCAGTTACTCGGCGAATTCACCCCTCCACTTT. Translation gives CASSYSANSPLHF.

As for this clonotype: An end of the junction differs from the germline gene, which may be a read error. The V call is TRBV12-3 or TRBV12-4, the J call TRBJ2-2, with a weak D call TRBD2 (6 bases). The CDR3 consists of 14 residues. CDR3 coding DNA: TGTGCCAGCGGTTTCAGCGGGTTAGCGCGGGAGCTGTTTTTT. Its translation is CASGFSGLARELFF.

The rearrangement uses TRBV4-1 and TRBJ2-2, with 9 bases aligning to TRBD2. Germline CDR1 reads MGHRA; CDR2 reads YSYEKL. The CDR3 has 17 amino acids. V was clipped by 4 bases and J by 8 bases; unmatched bases: 14. The CDR3: CASSPYRTSARGGELFF. CDR3 DNA: TGCGCCAGCAGCCCCTATCGGACTAGCGCCAGGGGGGGGGAGCTGTTTTTT.